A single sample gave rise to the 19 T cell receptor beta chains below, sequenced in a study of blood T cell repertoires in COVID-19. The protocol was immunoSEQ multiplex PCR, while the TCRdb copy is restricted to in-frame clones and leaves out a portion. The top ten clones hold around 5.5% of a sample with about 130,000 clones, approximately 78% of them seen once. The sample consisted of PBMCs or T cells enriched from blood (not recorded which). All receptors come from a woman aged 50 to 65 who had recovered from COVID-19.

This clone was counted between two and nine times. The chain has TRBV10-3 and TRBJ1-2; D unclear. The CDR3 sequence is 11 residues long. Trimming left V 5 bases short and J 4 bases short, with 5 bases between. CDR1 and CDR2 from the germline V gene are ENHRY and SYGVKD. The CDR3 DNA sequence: TGTGCCATCAGTTCCTCCTATGGCTACACCTTC. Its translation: CAISSSYGYTF.

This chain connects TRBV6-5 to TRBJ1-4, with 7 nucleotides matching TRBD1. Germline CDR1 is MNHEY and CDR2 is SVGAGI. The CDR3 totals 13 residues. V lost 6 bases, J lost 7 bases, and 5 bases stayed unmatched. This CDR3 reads CASRRGQTEKLFF. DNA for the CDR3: TGTGCCAGCAGAAGGGGACAGACTGAAAAACTGTTTTTT.

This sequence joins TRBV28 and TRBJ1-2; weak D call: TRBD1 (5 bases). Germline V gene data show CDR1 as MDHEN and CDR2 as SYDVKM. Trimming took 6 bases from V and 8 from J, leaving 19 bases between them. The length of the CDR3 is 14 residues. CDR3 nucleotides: TGTGCCAGCAGCGGGTGGGCAGGGATGGGAGGCTACACCTTC. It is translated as CASSGWAGMGGYTF.

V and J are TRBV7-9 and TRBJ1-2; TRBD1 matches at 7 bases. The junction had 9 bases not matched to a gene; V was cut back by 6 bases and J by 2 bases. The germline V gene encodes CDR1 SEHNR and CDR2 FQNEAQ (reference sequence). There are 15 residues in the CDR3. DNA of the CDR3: TGTGCCAGCAGTTTTAGAGGGACAGACAACTATGGCTACACCTTC. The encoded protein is CASSFRGTDNYGYTF.

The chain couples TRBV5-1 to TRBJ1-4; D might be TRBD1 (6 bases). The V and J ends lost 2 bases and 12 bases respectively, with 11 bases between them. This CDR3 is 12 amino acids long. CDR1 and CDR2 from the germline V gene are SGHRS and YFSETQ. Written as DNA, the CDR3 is TGCGCCAGCAGCTTAACACAGGGAGAACTGTTTTTT. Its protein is CASSLTQGELFF.

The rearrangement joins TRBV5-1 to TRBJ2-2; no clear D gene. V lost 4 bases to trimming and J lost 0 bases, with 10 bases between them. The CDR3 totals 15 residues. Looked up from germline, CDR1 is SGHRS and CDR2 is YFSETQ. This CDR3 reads CASSMTDANTGELFF. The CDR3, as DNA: TGCGCCAGCAGCATGACTGACGCGAACACCGGGGAGCTGTTTTTT.

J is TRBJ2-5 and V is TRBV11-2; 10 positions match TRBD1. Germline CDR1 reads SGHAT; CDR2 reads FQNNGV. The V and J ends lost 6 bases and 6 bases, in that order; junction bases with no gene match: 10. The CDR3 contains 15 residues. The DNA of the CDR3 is TGTGCCAGCAGACATTCGGGACAGGGGATGAAGACCCAGTACTTC. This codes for CASRHSGQGMKTQYF.

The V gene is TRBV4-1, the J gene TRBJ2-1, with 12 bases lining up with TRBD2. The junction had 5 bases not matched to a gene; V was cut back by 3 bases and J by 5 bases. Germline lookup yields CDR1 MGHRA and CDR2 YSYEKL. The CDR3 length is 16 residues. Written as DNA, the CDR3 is TGCGCCAGCAGCCAGCGGACTAGCGGGGCGCACAATGAGCAGTTCTTC. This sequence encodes CASSQRTSGAHNEQFF.

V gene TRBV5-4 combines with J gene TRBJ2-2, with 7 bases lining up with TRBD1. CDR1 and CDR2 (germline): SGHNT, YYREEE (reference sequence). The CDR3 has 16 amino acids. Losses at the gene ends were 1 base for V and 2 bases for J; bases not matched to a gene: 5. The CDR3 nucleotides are TGTGCCAGCAGCTTGAGTAGGGGGCTTAACACCGGGGAGCTGTTTTTT. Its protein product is CASSLSRGLNTGELFF.

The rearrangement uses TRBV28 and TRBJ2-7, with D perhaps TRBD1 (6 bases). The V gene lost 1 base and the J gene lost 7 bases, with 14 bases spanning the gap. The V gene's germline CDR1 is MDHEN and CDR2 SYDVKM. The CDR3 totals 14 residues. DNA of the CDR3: TGTGCCAGCAGTTTATCACCGGGACAAGGGGAGCAGTACTTC. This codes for CASSLSPGQGEQYF. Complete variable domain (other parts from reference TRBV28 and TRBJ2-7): DVKVTQSSRYLVKRTGEKVFLECVQDMDHENMFWYRQDPGLGLRLIYFSYDVKMKEKGDIPEGYSVSREKKERFSLILESASTNQTSMYLCASSLSPGQGEQYFGPGTRLTVT.

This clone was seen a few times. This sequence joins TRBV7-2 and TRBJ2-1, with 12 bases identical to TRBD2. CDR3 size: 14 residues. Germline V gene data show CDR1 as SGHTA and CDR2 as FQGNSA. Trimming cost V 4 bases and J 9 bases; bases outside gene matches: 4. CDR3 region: CASSSLAGGPEQFF. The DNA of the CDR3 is TGTGCCAGCAGCTCTCTAGCGGGGGGGCCTGAGCAGTTCTTC.

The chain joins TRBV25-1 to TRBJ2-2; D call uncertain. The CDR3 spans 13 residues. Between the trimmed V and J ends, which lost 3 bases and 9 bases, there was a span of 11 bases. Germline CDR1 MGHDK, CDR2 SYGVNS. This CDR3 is CASSDQSSRELFF. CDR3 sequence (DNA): TGTGCCAGCAGTGACCAAAGTAGCAGGGAGCTGTTTTTT.

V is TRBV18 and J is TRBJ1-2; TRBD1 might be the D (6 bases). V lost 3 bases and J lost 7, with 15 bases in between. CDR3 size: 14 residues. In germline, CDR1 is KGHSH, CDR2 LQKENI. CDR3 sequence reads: CASSPIQGVGGYTF. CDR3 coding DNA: TGTGCCAGCTCACCGATACAGGGTGTCGGTGGCTACACCTTC.

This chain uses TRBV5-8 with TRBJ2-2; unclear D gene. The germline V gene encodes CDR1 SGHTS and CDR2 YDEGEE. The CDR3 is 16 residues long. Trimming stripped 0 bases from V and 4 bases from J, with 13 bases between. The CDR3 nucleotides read TGTGCCAGCAGCTTGGCCTCAGACCCGGGCACCGGGGAGCTGTTTTTT. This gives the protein CASSLASDPGTGELFF. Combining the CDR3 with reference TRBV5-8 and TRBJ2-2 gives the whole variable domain EAGVTQSPTHLIKTRGQQATLRCSPISGHTSVYWYQQALGLGLQFLLWYDEGEERNRGNFPPRFSGRQFPNYSSELNVNALELEDSALYLCASSLASDPGTGELFFGEGSRLTVL.

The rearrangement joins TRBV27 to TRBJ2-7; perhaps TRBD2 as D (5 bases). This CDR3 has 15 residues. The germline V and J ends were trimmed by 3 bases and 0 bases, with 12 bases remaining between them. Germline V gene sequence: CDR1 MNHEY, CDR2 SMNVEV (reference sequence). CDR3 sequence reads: CASSFLGRSSYEQYF. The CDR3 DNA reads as TGTGCCAGCAGTTTCCTGGGGAGAAGCTCCTACGAGCAGTACTTC.

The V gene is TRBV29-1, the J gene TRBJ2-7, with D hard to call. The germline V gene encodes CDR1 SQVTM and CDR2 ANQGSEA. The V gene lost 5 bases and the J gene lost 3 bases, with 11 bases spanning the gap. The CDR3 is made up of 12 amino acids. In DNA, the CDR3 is TGCAGCGTTCAAAGTGGCAGCTACGAGCAGTACTTC. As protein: CSVQSGSYEQYF.

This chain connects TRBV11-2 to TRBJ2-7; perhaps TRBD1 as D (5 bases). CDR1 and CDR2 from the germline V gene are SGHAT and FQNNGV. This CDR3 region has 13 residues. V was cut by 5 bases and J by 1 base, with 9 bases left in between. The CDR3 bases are TGTGCCAGCAGCCGACAGAATTCCTACGAGCAGTACGTC. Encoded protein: CASSRQNSYEQYV.

The CDR3 bases are TGTGCCAGCAGCTCCTACCAAGAGCCCCTCTATGGCTACACCTTC. Amino acid sequence: CASSSYQEPLYGYTF. The rearrangement joins TRBV11-3 to TRBJ1-2; no clear D. In germline, CDR1 is SGHNT, CDR2 YENEEA. This CDR3 has 15 amino acids. Trimming cost V 4 bases and J 4 bases, with 16 bases left between them.

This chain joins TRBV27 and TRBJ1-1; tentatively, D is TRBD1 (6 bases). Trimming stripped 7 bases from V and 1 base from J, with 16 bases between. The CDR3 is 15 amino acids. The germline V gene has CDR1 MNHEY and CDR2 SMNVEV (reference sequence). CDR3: CASTRGGGGNTEAFF. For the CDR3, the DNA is TGTGCCAGCACCAGAGGGGGAGGGGGGAACACTGAAGCTTTCTTT.